These 31 T cell receptor beta chains were all obtained from the same sample, sequenced in a study of shared clonotypes between healthy human individuals (dated by TCRdb to the early 2020s). The library was made by the immunoSEQ multiplex PCR assay. TCRdb limited this immuneACCESS table to in-frame rearrangements with V and J called. A share of clones is missing; checked studies link under half to unresolved V genes, and the rest is unexplained. The sample table shows under 1,100,000 clones, and approximately 78% are seen once. Around 0.61% of the sample rests with the top ten. Sequencing was carried out using memory CD4+ T cells from PBMCs. The cell subset or site label, read with the paper, signifies: CD45RA-negative fraction. These TCRs come from a man aged 18 to 29 in good health. Some clones in this sample may be carry-over from other donors' samples.

The chain couples TRBV2 to TRBJ1-5; a weak D match, TRBD1 (6 bases). CDR1 is SNHLY and CDR2 is FYNNEI in the germline V gene. Trimming took off 4 bases at V and 7 bases at J, with 14 bases between the two ends. This CDR3 contains 14 residues. CDR3 in DNA: TGTGCCAGCAGTGTGGAAGGGGGTGGCCAGCCCCAGCATTTT. Protein sequence: CASSVEGGGQPQHF. Together with reference TRBV2 and TRBJ1-5, the CDR3 gives the full variable domain: EPEVTQTPSHQVTQMGQEVILRCVPISNHLYFYWYRQILGQKVEFLVSFYNNEISEKSEIFDDQFSVERPDGSNFTLKIRSTKLEDSAMYFCASSVEGGGQPQHFGDGTRLSIL.

This clone was seen a single time. The chain joins TRBV5-6 to TRBJ2-1; D may be TRBD1 (6 bases). Germline V lookup: CDR1 SGHDT, CDR2 YYEEEE. The germline V and J ends were trimmed by 0 bases and 7 bases, with 8 bases remaining between them. The CDR3 spans 13 residues. The CDR3 DNA is TGTGCCAGCAGCTTGGCCAGGGGAAATGAGCAGTTCTTC. As protein: CASSLARGNEQFF.

As to this clone: Other DNA sequences in the sample encode the same CDR3. This chain uses TRBV2 with TRBJ1-5, with a possible D match to TRBD1 (6 bases). V lost 5 bases, J lost 2 bases, and 10 bases lay in between. This CDR3 comprises 14 residues. In germline, CDR1 is SNHLY, CDR2 FYNNEI. The CDR3 is CASSRQVGNQPQHF. Here the CDR3 DNA reads TGTGCCAGCAGTAGACAGGTGGGCAATCAGCCCCAGCATTTT.

This rearrangement joins TRBV5-1 to TRBJ1-6; 11 nucleotides line up with TRBD1. Germline V gives CDR1 SGHRS, CDR2 YFSETQ. This CDR3 spans 16 amino acids. Trimming took 5 bases from V and 7 from J; bases not matched to a gene: 8. This CDR3 reads CASSYRTGGRNSPLHF. CDR3 nucleotides: TGCGCCAGCAGTTATCGGACAGGGGGCAGGAATTCACCCCTCCACTTT.

The CDR3 protein is CASSLSGLAGVGETQYF. The CDR3 DNA reads as TGCGCCAGCAGCTTGTCGGGACTAGCGGGAGTGGGAGAGACCCAGTACTTC. This rearrangement joins TRBV5-1 to TRBJ2-5; 14 bases match TRBD2. V dropped 1 base and J dropped 4; count of bases not matched to a gene: 6. Germline V lookup: CDR1 SGHRS, CDR2 YFSETQ. CDR3 length: 17 residues.

This chain connects TRBV7-2 to TRBJ2-3; unclear D gene. This CDR3 is 13 amino acids long. Germline V lookup: CDR1 SGHTA, CDR2 FQGNSA. V was pared by 4 bases and J by 0 bases, with 5 bases between. The CDR3: CASSYPSTDTQYF. In DNA form, the CDR3 reads TGTGCCAGCAGCTACCCAAGCACAGATACGCAGTATTTT. Looking up the rest from reference TRBV7-2 and TRBJ2-3 gives the full variable domain: GAGVSQSPSNKVTEKGKDVELRCDPISGHTALYWYRQSLGQGLEFLIYFQGNSAPDKSGLPSDRFSAERTGGSVSTLTIQRTQQEDSAVYLCASSYPSTDTQYFGPGTRLTVL.

This chain links TRBV5-1 with TRBJ2-2; D not certain. V was pared by 4 bases and J by 0 bases, with 13 bases between. The CDR3 length is 16 residues. Germline loops: CDR1 SGHRS, CDR2 YFSETQ. The CDR3 DNA sequence: TGCGCCAGCAGCCCCCTTCCAAGGCCGAACACCGGGGAGCTGTTTTTT. Protein product: CASSPLPRPNTGELFF.

The chain combines TRBV5-1 with TRBJ1-4; 8 nucleotides line up with TRBD1. The V gene end was trimmed by 8 bases and the J gene end by 0 bases; junction bases not matched to a gene: 3. The germline V gene encodes CDR1 SGHRS and CDR2 YFSETQ. The CDR3 is 14 residues long. The CDR3 DNA is TGCGCCAGTAAACAGGGGGCAACTAATGAAAAACTGTTTTTT. Amino acids: CASKQGATNEKLFF.

The rearrangement joins TRBV27 to TRBJ1-2; D is unresolved. The CDR3 runs to 13 residues. The V end lost 6 bases, the J end lost 8 bases, and 16 bases lay between the germline ends. In germline, CDR1 is MNHEY, CDR2 SMNVEV (reference sequence). The CDR3, as DNA: TGTGCCAGCAGCCAACGCTCGGGCGAGGGCTACACCTTC. Its translation: CASSQRSGEGYTF.

This clone was seen just once. The chain uses TRBV28 and TRBJ2-3; D not certain. Deletions cut 6 bases from V and 4 bases from J, with 8 bases between. The CDR3 has 12 amino acids. CDR1 and CDR2 (germline): MDHEN, SYDVKM. The CDR3 is CASSKRADTQYF. The CDR3 coding sequence is TGTGCCAGCAGCAAACGAGCAGATACGCAGTATTTT.

This clone was observed a few times. The chain combines TRBV18 with TRBJ2-7; possible D gene TRBD1, 6 bases. There are 14 residues in the CDR3. V lost 2 bases and J lost 5, with 13 bases in between. The V gene's germline CDR1 is KGHSH and CDR2 LQKENI. The CDR3 DNA reads as TGTGCCAGCTCACCAGGACAGAGCTCGGACGAGCAGTACTTC. It codes for CASSPGQSSDEQYF.

This chain connects TRBV21-1 to TRBJ2-5; TRBD2 is the table's D call and was not checked against the DNA. TRBV21-1 is annotated as a pseudogene. CDR3 length: 16 residues. The chain's CDR3 is CATLLHGGTDQETQYF. CDR3 in DNA: TGTGCCACTCTTCTCCATGGAGGGACGGATCAAGAGACCCAGTACTTC.

The V gene is TRBV9, the J gene TRBJ2-5; 12 bases map to TRBD2. The CDR3 totals 16 residues. V lost 2 bases, J lost 4 bases, and 6 bases stayed unmatched. CDR1 and CDR2 from the germline V gene are SGDLS and YYNGEE. CDR3 amino acids: CASSVLAGGPAETQYF. CDR3 sequence (DNA): TGTGCCAGCAGCGTCCTAGCGGGAGGGCCCGCAGAGACCCAGTACTTC.

DNA of the CDR3: TGTGCCAGCAGTTCACCCCAGCGCGGGATCTACCAAGAGACCCAGTACTTC. Protein product: CASSSPQRGIYQETQYF. The genes are TRBV28 and TRBJ2-5; D is perhaps TRBD2 (6 bases). The CDR3 has 17 residues. Germline CDR1 is MDHEN and CDR2 is SYDVKM. The ends were cut back, 4 bases at V and 0 bases at J, with 18 bases in the middle.

This sequence joins TRBV6-5 and TRBJ2-1; maybe TRBD2 (6 bases). The germline V and J ends were trimmed by 6 bases and 9 bases, with 15 bases remaining between them. The CDR3 loop spans 13 amino acids. The germline V gene encodes CDR1 MNHEY and CDR2 SVGAGI. CDR3 region: CASRRLVGGEQFF. CDR3 sequence (DNA): TGTGCCAGCAGGAGACTAGTCGGAGGTGAGCAGTTCTTC.

The chain links TRBV25-1 to TRBJ1-2, with unresolved D. The CDR3 length is 13 residues. The germline V gene has CDR1 MGHDK and CDR2 SYGVNS. V was trimmed by 3 bases and J by 5 bases, leaving 10 bases between them. CDR3 bases: TGTGCCAGCAGTGATCAGCCCGTATATGGCTACACCTTC. Translated, it gives CASSDQPVYGYTF.

This rearrangement joins TRBV19 to TRBJ1-2; D not certain. Germline CDR1 and CDR2: LNHDA and SQIVND (reference sequence). The CDR3 spans 14 residues. Deletions cut 7 bases from V and 0 bases from J, with 12 bases between. CDR3 sequence: CASTTPGTNYGYTF. In nucleotides, the CDR3 is TGTGCCAGTACCACCCCCGGCACTAACTATGGCTACACCTTC.

The chain has TRBV9 and TRBJ2-2; 7 positions match TRBD1. This CDR3 comprises 14 residues. J was trimmed by 3 bases and V by 2 bases; bases with no gene match: 1. Germline V gene sequence: CDR1 SGDLS, CDR2 YYNGEE. For the CDR3, the DNA is TGTGCCAGCAGCGTCACAGGGGACACCGGGGAGCTGTTTTTT. This gives the protein CASSVTGDTGELFF.

Turning to this clone: The sample holds other DNA sequences that translate to the same CDR3. In nucleotides, the CDR3 is TGTGCCAGCTCAGCTTCCAACACCGGGGAGCTGTTTTTT. It is translated as CASSASNTGELFF. The rearrangement joins TRBV18 to TRBJ2-2, with D unclear. Germline lookup yields CDR1 KGHSH and CDR2 LQKENI. The CDR3 sequence is 13 residues long. Trimming stripped 5 bases from V and 2 bases from J, with 6 bases between.

A single count supports this clone. J is TRBJ2-1 and V is TRBV28; 9 nucleotides agree with TRBD2. Trimming removed 3 bases from V and 1 base from J; junction bases left unmatched: 7. From germline, CDR1 is MDHEN and CDR2 SYDVKM. The CDR3 runs to 17 residues. Here the CDR3 DNA reads TGTGCCAGCAGTTTCTTCGGCGGGAGGGCTTCCTACAATGAGCAGTTCTTC. It yields the protein CASSFFGGRASYNEQFF.

To note about this clone: At the DNA level, this CDR3 is encoded by other sequences in the same sample as well. The gene calls are TRBV6-5 and TRBJ1-2, with D uncertain. The CDR3 runs to 12 residues. Germline V gene data show CDR1 as MNHEY and CDR2 as SVGAGI. Trimming removed 2 bases at V and 4 bases at J, with 5 bases between. The CDR3, as DNA: TGTGCCAGCAGTTACGGTTCCTATGGCTACACCTTC. Amino acids: CASSYGSYGYTF.

CDR3 coding DNA: TGTGCCAGCAGCTTAGAGGCAGGCACCGGGGAGCTGTTTTTT. This sequence encodes CASSLEAGTGELFF. The chain uses TRBV11-1 and TRBJ2-2; D gene ambiguous. This CDR3 comprises 14 residues. Trimming shortened V by 1 base and J by 4 bases, and 7 bases separated the two germline ends. Germline V gives CDR1 SGHAT, CDR2 FQDESV (reference sequence).

V usage is TRBV4-1 and J usage is TRBJ1-5; tentative D call: TRBD1 (5 bases). Germline V gene sequence: CDR1 MGHRA, CDR2 YSYEKL. The CDR3 spans 16 residues. The ends were cut back, 1 base at V and 1 base at J, with 11 bases in the middle. This chain's CDR3 is CASSQGRDGSNQPQHF. CDR3 coding DNA: TGCGCCAGCAGCCAAGGGCGGGACGGGAGCAATCAGCCCCAGCATTTT.

The rearrangement joins TRBV9 to TRBJ1-3, with TRBD1 matching 7 bases. Germline lookup yields CDR1 SGDLS and CDR2 YYNGEE. Trimming took 3 bases from V and 4 from J; bases not matched to a gene: 4. The CDR3 length is 14 residues. CDR3 region: CASSAAGGGNTIYF. The CDR3, as DNA: TGTGCCAGCAGCGCCGCAGGGGGAGGAAACACCATATATTTT.

This chain joins TRBV7-2 and TRBJ1-1; no definite D call. V was trimmed by 3 bases and J by 3 bases, leaving 2 bases between them. CDR3 length: 11 residues. Germline lookup yields CDR1 SGHTA and CDR2 FQGNSA. CDR3 protein: CASSFHTEAFF. CDR3 DNA: TGTGCCAGCAGCTTCCACACTGAAGCTTTCTTT.

This rearrangement joins TRBV9 to TRBJ2-7; possibly TRBD2 for D (6 bases). The CDR3 totals 12 residues. Germline V CDR1 and CDR2: SGDLS, YYNGEE. Trimming removed 2 bases from V and 7 bases from J, with 10 bases in between. CDR3 amino acids: CASSVGAGEQYF. CDR3 DNA sequence: TGTGCCAGCAGCGTTGGGGCGGGGGAGCAGTACTTC.

The chain carries TRBV6-5 and TRBJ2-2; D is unresolved. CDR1 MNHEY and CDR2 SVGAGI come from the germline V gene. This CDR3 is built from 15 residues. V lost 5 bases to trimming and J lost 0 bases, with 10 bases between them. Here the CDR3 reads CASSAVGTNTGELFF. The CDR3 DNA reads as TGTGCCAGCAGTGCCGTGGGGACGAACACCGGGGAGCTGTTTTTT.

This clone has only a few counts. The chain links TRBV11-2 to TRBJ2-5; D not resolved. The CDR3 sequence is 13 residues long. Trimming removed 2 bases from V and 4 bases from J, with 8 bases in between. Per germline, CDR1 SGHAT and CDR2 FQNNGV. Written as DNA, the CDR3 is TGTGCCAGCAGCTTATTCGGAAGAGAGACCCAGTACTTC. This encodes CASSLFGRETQYF.

To note about this clone: Other nucleotide sequences in the sample specify the same CDR3. The J gene is TRBJ1-4, the V gene TRBV20-1; D is unclear. The ends were cut back, 5 bases at V and 5 bases at J, with 3 bases in the middle. Germline assignment: CDR1 DFQATT and CDR2 SNEGSKA (reference sequence). This CDR3 spans 10 amino acids. CDR3 amino acids: CSAGNEKLFF. The CDR3 DNA reads as TGCAGTGCTGGCAATGAAAAACTGTTTTTT.

The chain's CDR3 is CASSPRRPDAEQYF. The CDR3 coding sequence is TGTGCCAGCAGTCCCCGACGGCCAGACGCCGAGCAGTACTTC. The rearrangement links TRBV27 to TRBJ2-7; D gene ambiguous. CDR1 and CDR2 from the germline V gene are MNHEY and SMNVEV (reference sequence). This CDR3 is built from 14 residues. Between the trimmed V and J ends, which lost 5 bases and 6 bases, there was a span of 17 bases.

In this sample, this clone turned up a few times. The chain is built from TRBV5-1 and TRBJ1-4; D not certain. CDR1 is SGHRS and CDR2 is YFSETQ in the germline V gene. The V end was cut by 4 bases, the J end by 5 bases, with 9 bases between. The CDR3 runs to 13 residues. The CDR3 loop is CASSASQNEKLFF. The CDR3, as DNA: TGCGCCAGCAGCGCCAGTCAAAATGAAAAACTGTTTTTT.